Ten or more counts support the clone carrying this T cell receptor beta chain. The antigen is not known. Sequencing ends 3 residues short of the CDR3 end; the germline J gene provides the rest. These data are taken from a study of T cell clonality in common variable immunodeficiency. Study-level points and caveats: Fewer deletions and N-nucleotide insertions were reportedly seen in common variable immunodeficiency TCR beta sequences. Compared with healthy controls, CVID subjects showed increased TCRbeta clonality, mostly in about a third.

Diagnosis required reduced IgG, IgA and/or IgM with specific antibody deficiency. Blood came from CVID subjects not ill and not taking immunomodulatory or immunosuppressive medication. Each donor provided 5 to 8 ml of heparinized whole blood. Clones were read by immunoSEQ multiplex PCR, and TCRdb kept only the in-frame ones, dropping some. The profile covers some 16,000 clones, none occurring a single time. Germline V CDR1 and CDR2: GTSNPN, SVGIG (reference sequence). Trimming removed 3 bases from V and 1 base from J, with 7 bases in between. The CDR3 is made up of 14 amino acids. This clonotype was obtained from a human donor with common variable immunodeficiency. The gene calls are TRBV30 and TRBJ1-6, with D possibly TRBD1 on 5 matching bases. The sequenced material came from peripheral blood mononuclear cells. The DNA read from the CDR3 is TGTGCCTGGAGCAGGGTGTCCTATAATTCACCC. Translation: CAWSRVSYNSP. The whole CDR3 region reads CAWSRVSYNSPLHF.